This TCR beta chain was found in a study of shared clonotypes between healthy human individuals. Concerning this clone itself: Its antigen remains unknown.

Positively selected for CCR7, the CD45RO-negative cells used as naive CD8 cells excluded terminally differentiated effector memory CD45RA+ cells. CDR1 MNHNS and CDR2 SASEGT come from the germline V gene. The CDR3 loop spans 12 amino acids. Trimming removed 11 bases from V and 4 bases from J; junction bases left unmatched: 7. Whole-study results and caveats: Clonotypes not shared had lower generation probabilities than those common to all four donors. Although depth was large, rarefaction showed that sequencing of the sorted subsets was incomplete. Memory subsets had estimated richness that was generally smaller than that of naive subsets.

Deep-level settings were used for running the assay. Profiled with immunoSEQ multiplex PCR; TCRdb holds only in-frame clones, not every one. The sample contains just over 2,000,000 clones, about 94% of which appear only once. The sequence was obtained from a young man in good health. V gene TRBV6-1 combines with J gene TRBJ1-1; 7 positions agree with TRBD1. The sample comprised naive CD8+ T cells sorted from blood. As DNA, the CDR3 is TGTGCCCTAGCAGGGGGATCCACTGAAGCTTTCTTT. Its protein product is CALAGGSTEAFF.